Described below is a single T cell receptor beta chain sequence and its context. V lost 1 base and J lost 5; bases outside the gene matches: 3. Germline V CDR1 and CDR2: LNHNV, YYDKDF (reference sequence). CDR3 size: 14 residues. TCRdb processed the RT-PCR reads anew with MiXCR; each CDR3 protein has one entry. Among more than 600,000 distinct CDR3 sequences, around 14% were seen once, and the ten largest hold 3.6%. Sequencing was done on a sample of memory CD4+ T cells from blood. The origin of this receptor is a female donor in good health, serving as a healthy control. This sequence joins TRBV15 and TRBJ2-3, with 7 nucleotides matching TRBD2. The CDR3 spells CATSRGGGLDTQYF. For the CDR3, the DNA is TGTGCCACCAGCAGAGGGGGGGGGTTAGATACGCAGTATTTT.